Each of the 10 T cell receptor beta chains below was sequenced from the same sample in a study of T cell responses to AZD1222 COVID-19 vaccine. The table came from immunoSEQ multiplex PCR; TCRdb's copy has only in-frame clones and leaves some out. Here the sample spans tens of thousands of clones, around 87% being singletons. Material: peripheral blood, obtained on day 0 of AZD1222 vaccination. The receptors stem from an adult in good health.

The rearrangement joins TRBV25-1 to TRBJ2-1, with 9 bases that match TRBD2. This CDR3 is built from 18 residues. V lost 2 bases and J lost 4; bases outside the gene matches: 12. Germline lookup yields CDR1 MGHDK and CDR2 SYGVNS. DNA of the CDR3: TGTGCCAGCAGTGAAGGGGGGGCTAGCGGGATTCTGTACAATGAGCAGTTCTTC. It specifies CASSEGGASGILYNEQFF.

V gene TRBV28 combines with J gene TRBJ2-3; TRBD2 agrees at 8 bases. The J segment lost 6 bases and the V segment lost 5 bases, leaving 7 bases of the junction unmatched. Germline V gives CDR1 MDHEN, CDR2 SYDVKM. This CDR3 comprises 14 residues. CDR3 protein: CASSPPPGGDTQYF. The CDR3 region has the DNA TGTGCCAGCAGTCCCCCCCCGGGGGGGGATACGCAGTATTTT.

This clone appeared a few times. The CDR3 DNA is TGTGCCAGCAGATACACAGGGGGCAGCACAGATACGCAGTATTTT. This translates into CASRYTGGSTDTQYF. The chain is built from TRBV13 and TRBJ2-3, with TRBD1 matching 9 bases. Per germline, CDR1 PRHDT and CDR2 FYEKMQ (reference sequence). Germline trimming cut 6 bases from V and 0 bases from J; bases unmatched to any gene: 4. The CDR3 is made up of 15 amino acids.

This chain connects TRBV24-1 to TRBJ2-7, with 8 positions matching TRBD2. This CDR3 has 17 amino acids. Germline-derived CDR1 and CDR2 are KGHDR and SFDVKD. J was trimmed by 4 bases and V by 6 bases; bases with no gene match: 16. CDR3 sequence reads: CATSNDVTSGGRYEQYF. The CDR3 nucleotides read TGTGCCACCAGTAACGACGTAACTAGCGGAGGAAGATACGAGCAGTACTTC.

The gene calls are TRBV2 and TRBJ1-4, with 12 bases matching TRBD1. Germline lookup yields CDR1 SNHLY and CDR2 FYNNEI. V lost 9 bases, J lost 7 bases, and 9 bases stayed unmatched. The CDR3 consists of 15 residues. The CDR3 DNA follows: TGTGCCAGGAGCCCCGGGACAGGGGGCGGTGAAAAACTGTTTTTT. Its translation: CARSPGTGGGEKLFF.

The CDR3 protein is CASSNPGGSYEQYF. DNA for the CDR3: TGTGCCAGCAGCAACCCGGGCGGATCCTACGAGCAGTACTTC. J is TRBJ2-7 and V is TRBV27; no definite D call. The germline CDR1 and CDR2 sequences are MNHEY and SMNVEV (reference sequence). Trimming took 6 bases from V and 1 from J, leaving 13 bases between them. The CDR3 has 14 amino acids.

This clone was counted a single time. This chain connects TRBV24-1 to TRBJ2-1, with 7 bases that match TRBD1. Germline lookup yields CDR1 KGHDR and CDR2 SFDVKD. The V gene end was trimmed by 6 bases and the J gene end by 6 bases; junction bases not matched to a gene: 1. The CDR3 consists of 12 residues. This CDR3 reads CATSRDSNEQFF. The CDR3 DNA reads as TGTGCCACCAGTAGGGACAGCAATGAGCAGTTCTTC.

The V gene is TRBV28, the J gene TRBJ1-1, with unresolved D. Trimming cost V 6 bases and J 2 bases, with 19 bases left between them. This CDR3 contains 16 residues. From germline, CDR1 is MDHEN and CDR2 SYDVKM. The CDR3 region has the DNA TGTGCCAGCAGCCCTAGGACCTCCCCGGGTAACACTGAAGCTTTCTTT. Encoded protein: CASSPRTSPGNTEAFF. The full variable domain, with the rest looked up from reference TRBV28 and TRBJ1-1, is DVKVTQSSRYLVKRTGEKVFLECVQDMDHENMFWYRQDPGLGLRLIYFSYDVKMKEKGDIPEGYSVSREKKERFSLILESASTNQTSMYLCASSPRTSPGNTEAFFGQGTRLTVV.

The chain employs TRBV15 and TRBJ2-2; D remains unclear. Trimming removed 5 bases from V and 5 bases from J, with 9 bases in between. Germline assignment: CDR1 LNHNV and CDR2 YYDKDF (reference sequence). The CDR3 contains 13 residues. DNA for the CDR3: TGTGCCACCAGCGGGCTTTTGACCGGGGAGCTGTTTTTT. Translation: CATSGLLTGELFF.

The V and J genes are TRBV7-9 and TRBJ2-1; D unclear. The germline V and J ends were trimmed by 5 bases and 8 bases, with 10 bases remaining between them. The CDR3 covers 12 residues. In germline, CDR1 is SEHNR, CDR2 FQNEAQ (reference sequence). The DNA for the CDR3 is TGTGCCAGCAGCCGAATCGGCTATGAGCAGTTCTTC. It encodes CASSRIGYEQFF.